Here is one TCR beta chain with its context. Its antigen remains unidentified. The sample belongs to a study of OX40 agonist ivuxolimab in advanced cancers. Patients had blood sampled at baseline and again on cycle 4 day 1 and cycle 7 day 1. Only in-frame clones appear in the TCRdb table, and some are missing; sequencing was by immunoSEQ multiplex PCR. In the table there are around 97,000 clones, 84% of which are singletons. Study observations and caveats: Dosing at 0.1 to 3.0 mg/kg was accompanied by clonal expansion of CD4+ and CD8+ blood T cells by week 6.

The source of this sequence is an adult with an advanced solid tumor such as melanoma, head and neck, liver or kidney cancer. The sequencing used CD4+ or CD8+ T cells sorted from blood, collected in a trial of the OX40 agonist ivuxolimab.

The CDR3 protein is CASSPMGQGSYEQYF. The CDR3 DNA follows: TGTGCCAGCTCACCCATGGGACAGGGGTCCTACGAGCAGTACTTC. The chain combines TRBV18 with TRBJ2-7; 10 nucleotides match TRBD1. CDR1 KGHSH and CDR2 LQKENI come from the germline V gene. Germline trimming cut 3 bases from V and 1 base from J; bases unmatched to any gene: 3. There are 15 residues in the CDR3. The variable domain in full, completed from reference TRBV18 and TRBJ2-7, reads NAGVMQNPRHLVRRRGQEARLRCSPMKGHSHVYWYRQLPEEGLKFMVYLQKENIIDESGMPKERFSAEFPKEGPSILRIQQVVRGDSAAYFCASSPMGQGSYEQYFGPGTRLTVT.